The clone carrying this T cell receptor beta chain was detected ten times or more. Its antigen is currently unknown. Regions amplified from RNA transcripts were the TCR beta CDR3 regions. RT-PCR in the first round (using the HTBI primer set) targeted the TCR CDR3. TCRdb independently ran MiXCR on the multiplex PCR reads; one entry per CDR3 protein. The sample comprises 300,000 or so distinct CDR3 sequences, over 20% of which are singletons, and around 48% rests with the top ten. The entry originates in a study of T cells in Graves' hyperthyroidism and ophthalmopathy. The study, taken as a whole, reports: Most clonotypes expanded in the thyroid (above 0.001) were also present in blood.

Germline V gives CDR1 MNHNS, CDR2 SASEGT. Deletions cut 10 bases from V and 2 bases from J, with 14 bases between. The CDR3 runs 13 residues. The chain carries TRBV6-1 and TRBJ1-2; no clear D. The source material was blood. The receptor comes from a woman between 50 and 59 years old with Graves' hyperthyroidism. The CDR3 DNA follows: TGTGCCACCTTAAAGTCCTTCAACTATGGCTACACCTTC. Amino acids: CATLKSFNYGYTF.